The entry that follows covers one T cell receptor beta chain sequence. What it binds is unknown. The data were obtained in a study of T-cell memory formation after mild COVID-19. Findings and caveats of the study: Cross-reactive memory apparently joined, as some responding clones appeared in pre-infection memory. CD4+ clones that contracted lay mainly in CM and EM; CD8+ ones lay in EMRA.

One entry per CDR3 protein, called by TCRdb with MiXCR from the 5' RACE reads. The table lists roughly 450,000 distinct CDR3 sequences, 18% of them singletons, with approximately 13% in the top ten. This CDR3 contains 14 residues. Trimming took 6 bases from V and 4 from J; bases not matched to a gene: 7. Per the germline V gene, CDR1 is KGHSH and CDR2 is LQKENI. The chain recombines TRBV18 with TRBJ2-5; 8 bases match TRBD1. The sequencing sample was made of PBMCs or a T cell subset sorted from them (not recorded which). The source is an adult woman who had mild COVID-19 (a few samples of this study predate the infection). Cell type and time point are not known. For the CDR3, the DNA is TGTGCCAGCTCTGCGACAGGGGAGGTAGAGACCCAGTACTTC. This translates into CASSATGEVETQYF.